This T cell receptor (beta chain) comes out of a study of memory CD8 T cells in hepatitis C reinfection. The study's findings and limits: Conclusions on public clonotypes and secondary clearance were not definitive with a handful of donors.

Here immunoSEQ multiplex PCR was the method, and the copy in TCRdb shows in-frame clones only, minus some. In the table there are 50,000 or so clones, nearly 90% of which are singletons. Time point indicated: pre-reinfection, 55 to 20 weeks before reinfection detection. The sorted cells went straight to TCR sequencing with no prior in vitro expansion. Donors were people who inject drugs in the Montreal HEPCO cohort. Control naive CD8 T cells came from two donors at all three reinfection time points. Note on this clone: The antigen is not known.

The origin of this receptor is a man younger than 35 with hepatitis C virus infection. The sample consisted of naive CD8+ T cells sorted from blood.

CDR3 DNA sequence: TGTGCCAGCGGGGACGGGGAGGCCTATAATTCACCCCTCCACTTT. Its translation is CASGDGEAYNSPLHF. The genes are TRBV6-1 and TRBJ1-6, with D possibly matching TRBD1 (5 bases). V was cut by 8 bases and J by 2 bases, with 13 bases left in between. CDR1 MNHNS and CDR2 SASEGT come from the germline V gene. The CDR3 loop spans 15 amino acids.